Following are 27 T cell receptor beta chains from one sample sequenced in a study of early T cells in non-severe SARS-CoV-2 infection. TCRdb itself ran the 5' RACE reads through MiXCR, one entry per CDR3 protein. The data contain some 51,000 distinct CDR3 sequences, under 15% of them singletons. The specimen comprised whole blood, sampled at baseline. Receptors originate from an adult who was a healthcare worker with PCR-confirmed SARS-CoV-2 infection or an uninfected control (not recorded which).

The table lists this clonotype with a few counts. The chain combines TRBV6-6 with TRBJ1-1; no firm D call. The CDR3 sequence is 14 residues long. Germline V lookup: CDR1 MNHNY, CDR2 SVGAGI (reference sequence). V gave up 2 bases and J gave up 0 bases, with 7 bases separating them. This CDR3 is CASSYRTVNTEAFF. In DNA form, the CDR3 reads TGTGCCAGCAGTTACAGGACGGTGAACACTGAAGCTTTCTTT.

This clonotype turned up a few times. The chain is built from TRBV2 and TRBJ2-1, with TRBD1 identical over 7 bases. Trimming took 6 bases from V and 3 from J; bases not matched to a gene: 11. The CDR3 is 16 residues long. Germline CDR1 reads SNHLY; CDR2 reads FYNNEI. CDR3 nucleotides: TGTGCCAGCAGCACGACTCCGGGACAGATCTACAATGAGCAGTTCTTC. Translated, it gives CASSTTPGQIYNEQFF.

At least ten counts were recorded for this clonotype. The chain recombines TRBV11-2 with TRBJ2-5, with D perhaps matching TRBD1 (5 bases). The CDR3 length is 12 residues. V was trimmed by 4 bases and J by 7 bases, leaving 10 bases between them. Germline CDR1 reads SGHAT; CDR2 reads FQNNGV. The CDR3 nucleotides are TGTGCCAGCAGCTCCGACAGTGGGACCCAGTACTTC. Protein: CASSSDSGTQYF.

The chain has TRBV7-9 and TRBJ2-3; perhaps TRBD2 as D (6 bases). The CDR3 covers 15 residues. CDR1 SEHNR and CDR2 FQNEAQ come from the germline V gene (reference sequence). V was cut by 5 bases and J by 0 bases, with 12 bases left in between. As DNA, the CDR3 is TGTGCCAGCAGCCCCCGCGGGATAAGCACAGATACGCAGTATTTT. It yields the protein CASSPRGISTDTQYF.

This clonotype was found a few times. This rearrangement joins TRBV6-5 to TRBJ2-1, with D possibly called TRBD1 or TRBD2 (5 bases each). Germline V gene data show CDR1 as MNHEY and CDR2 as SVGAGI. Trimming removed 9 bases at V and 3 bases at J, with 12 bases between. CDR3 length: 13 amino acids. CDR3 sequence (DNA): TGTGCCAGTCGGGACGGACTCTACAATGAGCAGTTCTTC. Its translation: CASRDGLYNEQFF.

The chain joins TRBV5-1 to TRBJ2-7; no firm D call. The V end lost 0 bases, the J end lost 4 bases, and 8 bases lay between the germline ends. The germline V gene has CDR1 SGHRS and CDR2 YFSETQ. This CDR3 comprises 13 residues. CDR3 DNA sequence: TGCGCCAGCAGCTTGGTGCAGGAGTACGAGCAGTACTTC. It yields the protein CASSLVQEYEQYF.

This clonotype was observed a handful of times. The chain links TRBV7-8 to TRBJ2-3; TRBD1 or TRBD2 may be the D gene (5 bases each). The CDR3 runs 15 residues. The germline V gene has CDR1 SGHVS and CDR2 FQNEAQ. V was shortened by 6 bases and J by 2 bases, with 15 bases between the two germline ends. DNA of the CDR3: TGTGCCAGCAGTTCCACCGGGACCGACACAGATACGCAGTATTTT. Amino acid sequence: CASSSTGTDTDTQYF.

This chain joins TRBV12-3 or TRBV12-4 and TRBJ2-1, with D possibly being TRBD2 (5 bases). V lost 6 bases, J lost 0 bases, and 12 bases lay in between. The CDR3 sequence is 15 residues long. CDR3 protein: CASREGYSSYNEQFF. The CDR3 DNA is TGTGCCAGCAGAGAGGGTTACAGCTCCTACAATGAGCAGTTCTTC.

CDR3 nucleotide sequence: TGTGCCAGTAGGCCTACCGGGACAGGGTACAATGAGCAGTTCTTC. It yields the protein CASRPTGTGYNEQFF. The chain carries TRBV19 and TRBJ2-1; 9 bases are shared with TRBD1. Trimming took 6 bases from V and 4 from J; bases not matched to a gene: 7. Per germline, CDR1 LNHDA and CDR2 SQIVND (reference sequence). CDR3 length: 15 amino acids.

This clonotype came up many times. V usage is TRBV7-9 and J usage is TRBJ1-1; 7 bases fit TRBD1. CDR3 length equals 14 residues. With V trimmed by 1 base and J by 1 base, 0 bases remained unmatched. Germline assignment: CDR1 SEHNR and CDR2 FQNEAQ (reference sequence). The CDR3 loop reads CASSLGQGNTEAFF. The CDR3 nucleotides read TGTGCCAGCAGCTTAGGACAGGGGAACACTGAAGCTTTCTTT. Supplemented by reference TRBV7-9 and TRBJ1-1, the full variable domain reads DTGVSQNPRHKITKRGQNVTFRCDPISEHNRLYWYRQTLGQGPEFLTYFQNEAQLEKSRLLSDRFSAERPKGSFSTLEIQRTEQGDSAMYLCASSLGQGNTEAFFGQGTRLTVV.

The CDR3 DNA reads as TGCGCCAGCAGCTCGGGACAGGGAAATCAGCCCCAGCATTTT. It specifies CASSSGQGNQPQHF. The rearrangement links TRBV5-1 to TRBJ1-5; 9 bases agree with TRBD1. This CDR3 is built from 14 residues. V gave up 3 bases and J gave up 4 bases; unmatched junction bases: 2. Germline CDR1 reads SGHRS; CDR2 reads YFSETQ. Combining the CDR3 with reference TRBV5-1 and TRBJ1-5 gives the whole variable domain KAGVTQTPRYLIKTRGQQVTLSCSPISGHRSVSWYQQTPGQGLQFLFEYFSETQRNKGNFPGRFSGRQFSNSRSEMNVSTLELGDSALYLCASSSGQGNQPQHFGDGTRLSIL.

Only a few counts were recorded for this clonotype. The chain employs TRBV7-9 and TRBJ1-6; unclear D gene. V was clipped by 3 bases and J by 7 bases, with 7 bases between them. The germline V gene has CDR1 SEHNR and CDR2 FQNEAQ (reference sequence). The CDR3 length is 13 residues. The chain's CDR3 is CASSLSLNSPLHF. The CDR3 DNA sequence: TGTGCCAGCAGCTTGAGTTTAAATTCACCCCTCCACTTT.

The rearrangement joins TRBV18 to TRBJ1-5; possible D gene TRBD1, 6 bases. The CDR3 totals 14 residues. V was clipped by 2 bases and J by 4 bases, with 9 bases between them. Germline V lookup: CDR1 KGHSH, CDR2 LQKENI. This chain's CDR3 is CASSPGGGNQPQHF. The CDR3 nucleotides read TGTGCCAGCTCACCAGGGGGCGGGAATCAGCCCCAGCATTTT.

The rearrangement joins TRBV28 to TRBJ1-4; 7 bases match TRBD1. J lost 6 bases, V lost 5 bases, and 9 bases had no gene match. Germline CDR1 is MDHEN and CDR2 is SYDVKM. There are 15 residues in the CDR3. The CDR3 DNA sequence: TGTGCCAGCAGTATTTACAGGGGAGGCCATGAAAAACTGTTTTTT. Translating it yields CASSIYRGGHEKLFF.

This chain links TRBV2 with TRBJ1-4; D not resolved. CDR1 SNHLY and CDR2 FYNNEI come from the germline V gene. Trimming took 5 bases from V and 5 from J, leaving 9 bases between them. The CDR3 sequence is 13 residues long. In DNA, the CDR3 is TGTGCCAGCAGTAACGGGAAAAATGAAAAACTGTTTTTT. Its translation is CASSNGKNEKLFF. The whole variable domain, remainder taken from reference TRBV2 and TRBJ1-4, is EPEVTQTPSHQVTQMGQEVILRCVPISNHLYFYWYRQILGQKVEFLVSFYNNEISEKSEIFDDQFSVERPDGSNFTLKIRSTKLEDSAMYFCASSNGKNEKLFFGSGTQLSVL.

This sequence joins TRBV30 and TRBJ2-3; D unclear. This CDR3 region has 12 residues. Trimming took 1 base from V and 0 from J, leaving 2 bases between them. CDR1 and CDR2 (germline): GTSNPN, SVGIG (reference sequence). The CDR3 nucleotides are TGTGCCTGGAGTGAGAGCACAGATACGCAGTATTTT. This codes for CAWSESTDTQYF.

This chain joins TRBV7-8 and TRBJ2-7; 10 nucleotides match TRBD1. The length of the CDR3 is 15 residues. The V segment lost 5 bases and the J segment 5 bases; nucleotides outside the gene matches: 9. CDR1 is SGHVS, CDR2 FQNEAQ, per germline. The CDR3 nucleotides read TGTGCCAGCAGCGGTGCAGGGACAGGGGATGACGAGCAGTACTTC. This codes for CASSGAGTGDDEQYF.

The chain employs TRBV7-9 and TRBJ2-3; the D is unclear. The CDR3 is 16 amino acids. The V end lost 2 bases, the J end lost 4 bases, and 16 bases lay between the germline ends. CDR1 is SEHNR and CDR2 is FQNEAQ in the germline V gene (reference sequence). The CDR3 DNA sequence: TGTGCCAGCAGCTTAAAGTCGGTTGATGGGGCAGATACGCAGTATTTT. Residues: CASSLKSVDGADTQYF.

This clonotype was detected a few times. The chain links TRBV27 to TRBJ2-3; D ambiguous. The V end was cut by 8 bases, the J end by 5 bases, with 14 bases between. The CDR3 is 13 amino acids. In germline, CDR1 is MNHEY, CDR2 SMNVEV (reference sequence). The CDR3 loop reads CASQVGPGDTQYF. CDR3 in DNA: TGTGCCAGCCAGGTCGGTCCGGGAGATACGCAGTATTTT.

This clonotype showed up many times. CDR3 coding DNA: TGTGCCAGCTCAGAAGTGGGGGGAGGGCAGTTCTTC. This sequence encodes CASSEVGGGQFF. The J gene is TRBJ2-1, the V gene TRBV6-1; a possible D gene is TRBD2 (6 bases). CDR3 length: 12 residues. The ends were cut back, 8 bases at V and 12 bases at J, with 17 bases in the middle. Germline loops: CDR1 MNHNS, CDR2 SASEGT.

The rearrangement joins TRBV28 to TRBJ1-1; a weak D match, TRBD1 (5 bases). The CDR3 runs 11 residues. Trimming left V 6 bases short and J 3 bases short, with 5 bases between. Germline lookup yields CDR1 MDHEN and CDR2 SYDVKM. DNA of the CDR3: TGTGCCAGCAGAGGGGACACTGAAGCTTTCTTT. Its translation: CASRGDTEAFF.

This chain's CDR3 is CASRLAGGGEQFF. CDR3 nucleotide sequence: TGTGCCAGTAGACTAGCGGGAGGAGGTGAGCAGTTCTTC. V gene TRBV19 combines with J gene TRBJ2-1; TRBD2 aligns across 12 bases. Per germline, CDR1 LNHDA and CDR2 SQIVND (reference sequence). The CDR3 runs to 13 residues. Trimming removed 6 bases from V and 9 bases from J; junction bases left unmatched: 3. Drawing the rest from reference TRBV19 and TRBJ2-1, the complete variable domain is DGGITQSPKYLFRKEGQNVTLSCEQNLNHDAMYWYRQDPGQGLRLIYYSQIVNDFQKGDIAEGYSVSREKKESFPLTVTSAQKNPTAFYLCASRLAGGGEQFFGPGTRLTVL.

The CDR3 spells CASSQQARDTQYF. CDR3 nucleotides: TGTGCCAGCAGCCAACAGGCCCGAGATACGCAGTATTTT. The chain recombines TRBV3-1 with TRBJ2-3; D call uncertain. From germline, CDR1 is LGHDT and CDR2 YNNKEL (reference sequence). The V end lost 2 bases, the J end lost 5 bases, and 8 bases lay between the germline ends. The CDR3 length is 13 residues.

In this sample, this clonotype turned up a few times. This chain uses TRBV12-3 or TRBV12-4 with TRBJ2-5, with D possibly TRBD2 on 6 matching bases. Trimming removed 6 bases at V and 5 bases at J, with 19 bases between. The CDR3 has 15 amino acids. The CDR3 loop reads CASSLGRGLAETQYF. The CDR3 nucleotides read TGTGCCAGCAGCCTCGGTCGCGGGCTAGCGGAGACCCAGTACTTC.

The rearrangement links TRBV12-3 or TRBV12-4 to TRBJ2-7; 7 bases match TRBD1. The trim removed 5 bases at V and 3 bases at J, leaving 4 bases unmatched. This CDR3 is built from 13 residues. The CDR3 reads CASSPQGIYEQYF. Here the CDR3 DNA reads TGTGCCAGCAGTCCACAGGGGATCTACGAGCAGTACTTC.

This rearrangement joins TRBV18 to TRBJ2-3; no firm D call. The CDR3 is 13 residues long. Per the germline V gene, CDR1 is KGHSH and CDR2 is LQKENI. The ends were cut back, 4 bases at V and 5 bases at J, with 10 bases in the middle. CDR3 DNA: TGTGCCAGCTCACTTGGGATGGGAGATACGCAGTATTTT. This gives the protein CASSLGMGDTQYF.

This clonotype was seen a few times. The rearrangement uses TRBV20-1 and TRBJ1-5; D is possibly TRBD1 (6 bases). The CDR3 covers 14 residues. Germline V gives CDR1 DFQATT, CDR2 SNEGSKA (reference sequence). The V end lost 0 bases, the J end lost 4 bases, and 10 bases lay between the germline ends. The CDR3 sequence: CSARDLTGNQPQHF. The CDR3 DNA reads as TGCAGTGCTAGAGATCTCACAGGGAATCAGCCCCAGCATTTT.